Listed here are 3 T cell receptor beta chains from one sample, sequenced in a study of cytomegalovirus exposure and HLA in healthy donors. This PCR relied on a set of 60 Vbeta primers and 13 Jbeta primers. Sequencing was performed with immunoSEQ multiplex PCR; in TCRdb, only in-frame clones are kept and a portion is missing. In the table there are 90,000 to 100,000 clones, around two thirds of which are singletons. The material sequenced was PBMCs. The receptor set was obtained from a man younger than 45 in good health and CMV-seronegative.

V usage is TRBV5-4 and J usage is TRBJ1-4, with 8 positions matching TRBD1. The junction had 7 bases not matched to a gene; V was cut back by 4 bases and J by 2 bases. Looked up from germline, CDR1 is SGHNT and CDR2 is YYREEE (reference sequence). There are 16 residues in the CDR3. The CDR3 protein is CASSPGQGGTNEKLFF. CDR3 coding DNA: TGTGCCAGCAGCCCCGGACAGGGCGGGACTAATGAAAAACTGTTTTTT.

This sequence joins TRBV19 and TRBJ2-1; D not resolved. The CDR3 has 15 amino acids. Germline values: CDR1 LNHDA, CDR2 SQIVND (reference sequence). Trimming took 6 bases from V and 6 from J, leaving 18 bases between them. The CDR3 bases are TGTGCCAGTAGCCCCCAGGCGTTTTTCCCCAATGAGCAGTTCTTC. Translated, it gives CASSPQAFFPNEQFF.

Here the CDR3 reads CASSKDRAGNTIYF. CDR3 coding DNA: TGTGCCAGCAGTAAGGACAGGGCTGGAAACACCATATATTTT. This sequence joins TRBV28 and TRBJ1-3; 8 nucleotides align to TRBD1. The CDR3 runs 14 residues. Germline trimming cut 5 bases from V and 2 bases from J; bases unmatched to any gene: 2. CDR1 is MDHEN and CDR2 is SYDVKM in the germline V gene.